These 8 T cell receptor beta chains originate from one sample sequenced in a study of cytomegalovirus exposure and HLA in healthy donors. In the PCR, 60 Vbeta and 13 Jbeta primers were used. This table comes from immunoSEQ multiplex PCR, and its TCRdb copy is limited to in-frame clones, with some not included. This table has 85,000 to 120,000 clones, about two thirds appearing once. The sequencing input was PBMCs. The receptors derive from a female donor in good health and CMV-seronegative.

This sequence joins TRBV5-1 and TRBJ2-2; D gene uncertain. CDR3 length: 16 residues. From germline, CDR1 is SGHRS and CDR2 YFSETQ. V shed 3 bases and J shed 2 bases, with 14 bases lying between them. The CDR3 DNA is TGCGCCAGCAGCTCTGGGCTCTCACCAAACACCGGGGAGCTGTTTTTT. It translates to CASSSGLSPNTGELFF. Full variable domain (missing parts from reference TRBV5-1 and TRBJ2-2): KAGVTQTPRYLIKTRGQQVTLSCSPISGHRSVSWYQQTPGQGLQFLFEYFSETQRNKGNFPGRFSGRQFSNSRSEMNVSTLELGDSALYLCASSSGLSPNTGELFFGEGSRLTVL.

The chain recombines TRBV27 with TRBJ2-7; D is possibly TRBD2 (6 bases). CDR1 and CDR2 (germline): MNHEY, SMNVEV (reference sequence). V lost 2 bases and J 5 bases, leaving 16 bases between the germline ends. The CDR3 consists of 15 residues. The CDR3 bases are TGTGCCAGCAGTTTACCGGGGACTTCATACCACGAGCAGTACTTC. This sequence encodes CASSLPGTSYHEQYF.

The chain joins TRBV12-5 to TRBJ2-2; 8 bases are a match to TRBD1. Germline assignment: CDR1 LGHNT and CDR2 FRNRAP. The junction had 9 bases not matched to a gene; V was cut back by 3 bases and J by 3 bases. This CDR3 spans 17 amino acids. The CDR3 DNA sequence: TGTGCTAGTGGTTTCCACGCTAGACAGGGGTACACCGGGGAGCTGTTTTTT. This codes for CASGFHARQGYTGELFF.

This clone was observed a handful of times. The CDR3 loop reads CAWSPTGTSGYNEQFF. In DNA form, the CDR3 reads TGTGCCTGGAGCCCAACCGGGACTAGCGGTTACAATGAGCAGTTCTTC. This sequence joins TRBV30 and TRBJ2-1, with 11 bases fitting TRBD2. Germline loops: CDR1 GTSNPN, CDR2 SVGIG (reference sequence). This CDR3 contains 16 residues. The junction had 8 bases not matched to a gene; V was cut back by 3 bases and J by 4 bases.

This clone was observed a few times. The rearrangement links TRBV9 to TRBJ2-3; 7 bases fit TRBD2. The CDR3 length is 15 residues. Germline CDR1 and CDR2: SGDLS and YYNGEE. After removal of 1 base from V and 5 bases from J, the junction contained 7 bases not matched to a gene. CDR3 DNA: TGTGCCAGCAGCGTACAGACTAGCAAGCAAGATACGCAGTATTTT. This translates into CASSVQTSKQDTQYF. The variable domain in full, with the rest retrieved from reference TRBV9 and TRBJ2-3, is DSGVTQTPKHLITATGQRVTLRCSPRSGDLSVYWYQQSLDQGLQFLIQYYNGEERAKGNILERFSAQQFPDLHSELNLSSLELGDSALYFCASSVQTSKQDTQYFGPGTRLTVL.

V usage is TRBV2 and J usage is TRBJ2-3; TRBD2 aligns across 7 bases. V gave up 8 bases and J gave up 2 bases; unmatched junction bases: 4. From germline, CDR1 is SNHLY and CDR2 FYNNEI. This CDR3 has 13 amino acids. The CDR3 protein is CASSGRHTDTQYF. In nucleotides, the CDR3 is TGTGCCAGCTCCGGGAGGCACACAGATACGCAGTATTTT.

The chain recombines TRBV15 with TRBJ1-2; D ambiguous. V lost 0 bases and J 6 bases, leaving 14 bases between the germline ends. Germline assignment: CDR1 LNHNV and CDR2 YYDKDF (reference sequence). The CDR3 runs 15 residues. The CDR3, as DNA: TGTGCCACCAGCAGAGAGTCCACATTGCTTAATGGCTACACCTTC. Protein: CATSRESTLLNGYTF. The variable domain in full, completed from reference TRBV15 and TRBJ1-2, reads DAMVIQNPRYQVTQFGKPVTLSCSQTLNHNVMYWYQQKSSQAPKLLFHYYDKDFNNEADTPDNFQSRRPNTSFCFLDIRSPGLGDTAMYLCATSRESTLLNGYTFGSGTRLTVV.

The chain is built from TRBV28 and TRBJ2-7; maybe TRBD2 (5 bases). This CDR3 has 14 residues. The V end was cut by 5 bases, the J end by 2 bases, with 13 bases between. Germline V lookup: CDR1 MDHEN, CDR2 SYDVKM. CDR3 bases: TGTGCCAGCAGTATACCGAGGGTCCCCTACGAGCAGTACTTC. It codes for CASSIPRVPYEQYF. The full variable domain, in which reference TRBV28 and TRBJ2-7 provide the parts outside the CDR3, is DVKVTQSSRYLVKRTGEKVFLECVQDMDHENMFWYRQDPGLGLRLIYFSYDVKMKEKGDIPEGYSVSREKKERFSLILESASTNQTSMYLCASSIPRVPYEQYFGPGTRLTVT.